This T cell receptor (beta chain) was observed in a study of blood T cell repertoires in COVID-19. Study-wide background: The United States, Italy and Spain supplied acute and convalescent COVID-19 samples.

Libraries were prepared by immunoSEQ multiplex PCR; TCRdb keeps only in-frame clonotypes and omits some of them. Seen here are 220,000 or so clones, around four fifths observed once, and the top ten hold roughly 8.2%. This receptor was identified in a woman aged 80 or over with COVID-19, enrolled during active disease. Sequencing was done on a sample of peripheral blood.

This CDR3 reads CASKTSGTERGGNGYTF. DNA for the CDR3: TGTGCCAGCAAAACGTCGGGGACGGAGAGGGGAGGGAATGGCTACACCTTC. The chain uses TRBV7-2 and TRBJ1-2, with D possibly matching TRBD1 (5 bases). The CDR3 length is 17 residues. V lost 7 bases, J lost 6 bases, and 27 bases lay in between. Germline V CDR1 and CDR2: SGHTA, FQGNSA. Based on the CDR3 plus reference TRBV7-2 and TRBJ1-2, the full variable domain is GAGVSQSPSNKVTEKGKDVELRCDPISGHTALYWYRQSLGQGLEFLIYFQGNSAPDKSGLPSDRFSAERTGGSVSTLTIQRTQQEDSAVYLCASKTSGTERGGNGYTFGSGTRLTVV.